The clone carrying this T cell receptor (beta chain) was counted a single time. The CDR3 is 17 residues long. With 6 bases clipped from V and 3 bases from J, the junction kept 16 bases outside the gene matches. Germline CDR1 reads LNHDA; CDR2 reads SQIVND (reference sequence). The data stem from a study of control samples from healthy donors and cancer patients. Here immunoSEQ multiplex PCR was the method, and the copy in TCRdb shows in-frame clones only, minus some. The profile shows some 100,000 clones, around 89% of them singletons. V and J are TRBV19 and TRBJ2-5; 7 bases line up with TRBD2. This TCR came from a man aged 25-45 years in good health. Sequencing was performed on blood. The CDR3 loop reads CASSHERMRGKKETQYF. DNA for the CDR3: TGTGCCAGTAGCCACGAGCGTATGCGGGGGAAAAAAGAGACCCAGTACTTC.